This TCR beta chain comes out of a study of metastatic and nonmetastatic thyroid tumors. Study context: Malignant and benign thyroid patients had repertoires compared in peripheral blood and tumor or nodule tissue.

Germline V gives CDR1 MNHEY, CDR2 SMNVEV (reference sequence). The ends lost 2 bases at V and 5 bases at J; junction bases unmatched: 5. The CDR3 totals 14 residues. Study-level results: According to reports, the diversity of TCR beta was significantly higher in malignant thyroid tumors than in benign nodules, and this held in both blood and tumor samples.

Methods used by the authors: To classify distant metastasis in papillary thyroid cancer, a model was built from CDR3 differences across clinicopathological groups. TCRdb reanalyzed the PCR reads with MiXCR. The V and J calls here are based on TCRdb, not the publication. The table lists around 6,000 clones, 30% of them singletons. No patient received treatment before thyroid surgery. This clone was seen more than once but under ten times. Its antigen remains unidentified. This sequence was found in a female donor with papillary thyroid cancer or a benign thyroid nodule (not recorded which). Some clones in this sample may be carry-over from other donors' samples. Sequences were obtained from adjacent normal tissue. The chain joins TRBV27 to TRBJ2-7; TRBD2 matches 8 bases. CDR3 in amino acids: CASSLMGLVHEQYF. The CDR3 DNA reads TGTGCCAGCAGTTTAATGGGACTAGTCCACGAGCAGTACTTC.